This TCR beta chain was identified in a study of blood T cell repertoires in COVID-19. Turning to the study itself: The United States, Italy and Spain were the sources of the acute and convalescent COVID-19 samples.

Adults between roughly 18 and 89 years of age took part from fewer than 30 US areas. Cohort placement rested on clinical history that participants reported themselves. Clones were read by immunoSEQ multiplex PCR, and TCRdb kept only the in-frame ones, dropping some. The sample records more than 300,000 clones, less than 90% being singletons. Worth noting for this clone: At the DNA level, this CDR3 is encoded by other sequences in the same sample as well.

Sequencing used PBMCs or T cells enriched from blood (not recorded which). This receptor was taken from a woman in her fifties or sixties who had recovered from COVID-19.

CDR3 coding DNA: TGTGCCACCAGCAGGGACAGCGTGAACACTGAAGCTTTCTTT. This sequence encodes CATSRDSVNTEAFF. The rearrangement joins TRBV15 to TRBJ1-1, with a possible D match to TRBD1 (6 bases). The CDR3 length is 14 residues. Trimming took off 3 bases at V and 0 bases at J, with 8 bases between the two ends. In germline, CDR1 is LNHNV, CDR2 YYDKDF (reference sequence).